These 11 T cell receptor beta chains share one sample of origin, sequenced in a study of T cell repertoires and HLA-DP antigens. Sequenced by immunoSEQ multiplex PCR; TCRdb stores in-frame clones only, minus some. The top ten clones hold roughly 1.5% of a sample with over 60,000 clones, roughly 77% of them seen once. These receptors have no identified antigens. The sequenced sample consisted of CD4+ T cells from PBMCs. Every receptor here comes from a man aged 60 to 75 in good health and CMV-seronegative.

This chain connects TRBV18 to TRBJ2-7; 8 bases line up with TRBD1. The junction had 6 bases not matched to a gene; V was cut back by 3 bases and J by 2 bases. The CDR3 contains 15 residues. The germline V gene has CDR1 KGHSH and CDR2 LQKENI. The CDR3 is CASSPTGQAPYEQYV. The CDR3 region has the DNA TGTGCCAGCTCACCCACGGGACAGGCCCCCTACGAGCAGTACGTC.

The chain joins TRBV5-4 to TRBJ2-7; D assignment may be TRBD1 or TRBD2 (7 bases each). The V and J ends lost 4 bases and 6 bases respectively, with 11 bases between them. The CDR3 runs to 12 residues. Germline loops: CDR1 SGHNT, CDR2 YYREEE (reference sequence). The CDR3 here is CASSQGGAEQYF. In DNA form, the CDR3 reads TGTGCCAGCAGCCAGGGGGGGGCCGAGCAGTACTTC. Full variable domain (remainder filled in from reference TRBV5-4 and TRBJ2-7): ETGVTQSPTHLIKTRGQQVTLRCSSQSGHNTVSWYQQALGQGPQFIFQYYREEENGRGNFPPRFSGLQFPNYSSELNVNALELDDSALYLCASSQGGAEQYFGPGTRLTVT.

The V and J genes are TRBV10-2 and TRBJ1-5, with a weak D call TRBD1 (5 bases). From germline, CDR1 is WSHSY and CDR2 SAAADI. The CDR3 runs 15 residues. V was trimmed by 0 bases and J by 6 bases, leaving 12 bases between them. CDR3 nucleotide sequence: TGCGCCAGCAGTGAGTCGGGGGGAGCAAGTCAGCCCCAGCATTTT. Translating it yields CASSESGGASQPQHF.

The V call is TRBV6-5, the J call TRBJ2-5, with a possible D match to TRBD2 (5 bases). Between the trimmed V and J ends, which lost 5 bases and 1 base, there was a span of 11 bases. Germline CDR1 is MNHEY and CDR2 is SVGAGI. The CDR3 is 14 residues long. CDR3 residues: CASSTTRFQETQYF. For the CDR3, the DNA is TGTGCCAGCAGTACTACTAGGTTCCAAGAGACCCAGTACTTC.

CDR3 residues: CASSYSITPVMGEQYF. The CDR3 DNA sequence: TGTGCCAGCAGTTATTCTATAACCCCGGTTATGGGCGAGCAGTACTTC. The J gene is TRBJ2-7, the V gene TRBV6-6; D is unresolved. The CDR3 spans 16 residues. The ends were cut back, 3 bases at V and 6 bases at J, with 21 bases in the middle. Germline CDR1 and CDR2: MNHNY and SVGAGI (reference sequence).

V is TRBV14 and J is TRBJ2-2; a weak D match, TRBD1 (5 bases). Germline-derived CDR1 and CDR2 are SGHDN and FVKESK. V lost 4 bases, J lost 5 bases, and 11 bases lay in between. This CDR3 spans 14 amino acids. The CDR3 nucleotides are TGTGCCAGCAGCCGTATCCAGGGTACCGGGGAGCTGTTTTTT. This gives the protein CASSRIQGTGELFF.

The gene calls are TRBV2 and TRBJ1-4; D uncertain. The V end was cut by 4 bases, the J end by 8 bases, with 8 bases between. The length of the CDR3 is 12 residues. CDR1 and CDR2 from the germline V gene are SNHLY and FYNNEI. The DNA of the CDR3 is TGTGCCAGCAGTGTAATTATCGAAAAACTGTTTTTT. The encoded protein is CASSVIIEKLFF.

As for this clone: The sample carries other DNA sequences with the same CDR3. The chain joins TRBV20-1 to TRBJ1-2; no clear D. The CDR3 loop spans 11 amino acids. Trimming took 3 bases from V and 2 from J, leaving 4 bases between them. The germline V gene encodes CDR1 DFQATT and CDR2 SNEGSKA (reference sequence). The CDR3 sequence is CSASPNYGYTF. The CDR3 coding sequence is TGCAGTGCTAGTCCAAACTATGGCTACACCTTC.

The chain joins TRBV7-2 to TRBJ2-2; TRBD1 or TRBD2 may be the D gene (5 bases each). V shed 4 bases and J shed 4 bases, with 16 bases lying between them. The CDR3 has 16 residues. The germline gives CDR1 SGHTA, CDR2 FQGNSA. The CDR3 is CASSSYAGTVTGELFF. CDR3 DNA: TGTGCCAGCAGCTCTTATGCCGGGACGGTCACCGGGGAGCTGTTTTTT.

V gene TRBV18 combines with J gene TRBJ2-7; D uncertain. CDR1 is KGHSH, CDR2 LQKENI, per germline. V was trimmed by 9 bases and J by 0 bases, leaving 12 bases between them. This CDR3 is 13 amino acids long. CDR3 nucleotides: TGTGCCAGTGGGCCGGCGAGCTCCTACGAGCAGTACTTC. Protein product: CASGPASSYEQYF. The full variable domain, rest sourced from reference TRBV18 and TRBJ2-7, is NAGVMQNPRHLVRRRGQEARLRCSPMKGHSHVYWYRQLPEEGLKFMVYLQKENIIDESGMPKERFSAEFPKEGPSILRIQQVVRGDSAAYFCASGPASSYEQYFGPGTRLTVT.

This chain joins TRBV4-1 and TRBJ2-3, with 9 nucleotides matching TRBD2. V lost 1 base and J lost 4; bases outside the gene matches: 9. Per germline, CDR1 MGHRA and CDR2 YSYEKL. The CDR3 covers 17 residues. The chain's CDR3 is CASSQGDSGRGADTQYF. CDR3 nucleotides: TGCGCCAGCAGCCAAGGGGATAGCGGGAGAGGGGCAGATACGCAGTATTTT.